These T cell receptor beta chains were read from a single sample in a study of graft-versus-host responses after intestinal transplantation. Antigens for these TCRs are unknown. The table came from immunoSEQ multiplex PCR; TCRdb's copy has only in-frame clones and leaves some out. The table has about 86,000 clones, approximately 90% seen once. The sequencing here drew on unstimulated CD4+ T cells sorted from spleen or lymph node cells, taken before transplant. The receptors were sampled from a human donor who was the organ donor for an intestinal transplant. The CDR3 runs from the conserved cysteine through the conserved F or W. The order of the fields is V gene, J gene, clone size, D gene, CDR3 protein, CDR3 DNA. A D gene is named only where the DNA matches it firmly. Expanded clones are given a class, and other clones once, few, many or no size at all.

>TRBV4-3|TRBJ2-4|-|TRBD2
CASSERHRREEAKNIQYF
TGCGCCAGCAGCGAGAGGCATCGGCGGGAGGAGGCCAAAAACATTCAGTACTTC
>TRBV13|TRBJ2-1|once|TRBD2
CASSLDWEGHEQFF
TGTGCCAGCAGCTTAGACTGGGAGGGACATGAGCAGTTCTTC
>TRBV5-6|TRBJ2-7|-|-
CASRFGVPPYEQYF
TGTGCCAGCAGATTCGGAGTCCCCCCCTACGAGCAGTACTTC
>TRBV6-1|TRBJ2-5|-|-
CASSGLEETQYF
TGTGCCTCGTCGGGACTGGAAGAGACCCAGTACTTC
>TRBV6-5|TRBJ2-7|-|-
CASSHHLTGYEQYF
TGTGCCAGCAGTCACCATCTGACGGGCTACGAGCAGTACTTC
>TRBV5-1|TRBJ2-1|-|TRBD2
CASSSGLAGASYNEQFF
TGCGCCAGCAGCTCGGGACTAGCGGGGGCATCCTACAATGAGCAGTTCTTC
>TRBV10-1|TRBJ1-5|-|-
CASPPTARREPQHF
TGCGCCAGCCCGCCGACAGCCCGACGGGAGCCCCAGCATTTT
>TRBV23-1|TRBJ2-1|-|TRBD1
CASSQKLRDREFF
TGCGCCAGCAGTCAAAAGCTCCGGGACAGGGAGTTCTTC
>TRBV11-3|TRBJ1-1|-|-
CASSWGGRGGPVDEAFF
TGTGCCAGCAGCTGGGGAGGAAGAGGTGGGCCGGTAGACGAAGCTTTCTTT
>TRBV2|TRBJ2-5|-|TRBD1
CASSDRGGPARYF
TGTGCCAGCAGCGACAGGGGTGGGCCGGCTCGCTACTTC
>TRBV11-3|TRBJ2-7|-|-
CASSLVGSSYEQYF
TGTGCCAGCAGCTTAGTGGGGAGCTCCTACGAGCAGTACTTC
>TRBV20-1|TRBJ2-5|-|-
CSAPYGETQYF
TGCAGTGCCCCGTACGGAGAGACCCAGTACTTC
>TRBV30|TRBJ1-1|-|-
CAWKRGFEAFF
TGTGCCTGGAAGAGGGGGTTCGAAGCTTTCTTT
>TRBV6-5|TRBJ1-2|-|-
CASSPPVENYGYTF
TGTGCCAGCAGTCCCCCGGTTGAAAACTATGGCTACACCTTC
>TRBV5-4|TRBJ2-3|-|-
CASSLGGGTDTQYF
TGTGCCAGCAGCTTGGGCGGGGGCACAGATACGCAGTATTTT
>TRBV6-1|TRBJ2-5|-|TRBD1
CASRWTGDETQYF
TGTGCCAGCAGATGGACAGGGGACGAGACCCAGTACTTC
>TRBV7-2|TRBJ2-5|-|-
CASSHNKIGQREYF
TGTGCCAGCAGCCACAATAAGATTGGACAACGGGAGTACTTC
>TRBV7-8|TRBJ2-6|-|-
CASSAPGVHLLFSGANALTF
TGTGCCAGCAGCGCCCCAGGGGTCCACCTCTTGTTCTCTGGGGCCAACGCCCTGACTTTC